The following is a T cell receptor beta chain sequence with its context. The data were taken from a study of technical replicates of blood from several donors. Germline CDR1 reads SEHNR; CDR2 reads FQNEAQ (reference sequence). This CDR3 contains 15 residues. V was clipped by 1 base and J by 5 bases; unmatched bases: 4. Using immunoSEQ multiplex PCR, the repertoire was profiled, and TCRdb retains in-frame clones only, with some absent. The sample consists of tens of thousands of clones, approximately 96% of them appearing once. Sequencing was performed on T cells isolated from PBMCs. This receptor was identified in a human donor in good health. The chain combines TRBV7-9 with TRBJ2-7, with TRBD1 matching 11 bases. CDR3 protein: CASSLGTGGWDEQYF. The CDR3 nucleotides read TGTGCCAGCAGCTTAGGGACAGGGGGCTGGGACGAGCAGTACTTC.